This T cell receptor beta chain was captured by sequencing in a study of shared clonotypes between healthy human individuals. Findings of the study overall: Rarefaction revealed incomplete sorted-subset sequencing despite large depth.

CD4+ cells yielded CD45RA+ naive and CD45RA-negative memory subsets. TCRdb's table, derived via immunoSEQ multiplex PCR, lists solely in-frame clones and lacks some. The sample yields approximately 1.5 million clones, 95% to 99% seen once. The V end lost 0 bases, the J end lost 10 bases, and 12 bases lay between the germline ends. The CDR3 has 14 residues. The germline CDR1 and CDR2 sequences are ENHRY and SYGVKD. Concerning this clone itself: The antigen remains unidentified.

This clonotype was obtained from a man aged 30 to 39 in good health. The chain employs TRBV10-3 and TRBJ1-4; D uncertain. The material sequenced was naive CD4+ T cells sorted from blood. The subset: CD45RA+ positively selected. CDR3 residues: CAISESETSGKLFF. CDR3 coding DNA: TGTGCCATCAGTGAGTCGGAAACCTCAGGAAAACTGTTTTTT.